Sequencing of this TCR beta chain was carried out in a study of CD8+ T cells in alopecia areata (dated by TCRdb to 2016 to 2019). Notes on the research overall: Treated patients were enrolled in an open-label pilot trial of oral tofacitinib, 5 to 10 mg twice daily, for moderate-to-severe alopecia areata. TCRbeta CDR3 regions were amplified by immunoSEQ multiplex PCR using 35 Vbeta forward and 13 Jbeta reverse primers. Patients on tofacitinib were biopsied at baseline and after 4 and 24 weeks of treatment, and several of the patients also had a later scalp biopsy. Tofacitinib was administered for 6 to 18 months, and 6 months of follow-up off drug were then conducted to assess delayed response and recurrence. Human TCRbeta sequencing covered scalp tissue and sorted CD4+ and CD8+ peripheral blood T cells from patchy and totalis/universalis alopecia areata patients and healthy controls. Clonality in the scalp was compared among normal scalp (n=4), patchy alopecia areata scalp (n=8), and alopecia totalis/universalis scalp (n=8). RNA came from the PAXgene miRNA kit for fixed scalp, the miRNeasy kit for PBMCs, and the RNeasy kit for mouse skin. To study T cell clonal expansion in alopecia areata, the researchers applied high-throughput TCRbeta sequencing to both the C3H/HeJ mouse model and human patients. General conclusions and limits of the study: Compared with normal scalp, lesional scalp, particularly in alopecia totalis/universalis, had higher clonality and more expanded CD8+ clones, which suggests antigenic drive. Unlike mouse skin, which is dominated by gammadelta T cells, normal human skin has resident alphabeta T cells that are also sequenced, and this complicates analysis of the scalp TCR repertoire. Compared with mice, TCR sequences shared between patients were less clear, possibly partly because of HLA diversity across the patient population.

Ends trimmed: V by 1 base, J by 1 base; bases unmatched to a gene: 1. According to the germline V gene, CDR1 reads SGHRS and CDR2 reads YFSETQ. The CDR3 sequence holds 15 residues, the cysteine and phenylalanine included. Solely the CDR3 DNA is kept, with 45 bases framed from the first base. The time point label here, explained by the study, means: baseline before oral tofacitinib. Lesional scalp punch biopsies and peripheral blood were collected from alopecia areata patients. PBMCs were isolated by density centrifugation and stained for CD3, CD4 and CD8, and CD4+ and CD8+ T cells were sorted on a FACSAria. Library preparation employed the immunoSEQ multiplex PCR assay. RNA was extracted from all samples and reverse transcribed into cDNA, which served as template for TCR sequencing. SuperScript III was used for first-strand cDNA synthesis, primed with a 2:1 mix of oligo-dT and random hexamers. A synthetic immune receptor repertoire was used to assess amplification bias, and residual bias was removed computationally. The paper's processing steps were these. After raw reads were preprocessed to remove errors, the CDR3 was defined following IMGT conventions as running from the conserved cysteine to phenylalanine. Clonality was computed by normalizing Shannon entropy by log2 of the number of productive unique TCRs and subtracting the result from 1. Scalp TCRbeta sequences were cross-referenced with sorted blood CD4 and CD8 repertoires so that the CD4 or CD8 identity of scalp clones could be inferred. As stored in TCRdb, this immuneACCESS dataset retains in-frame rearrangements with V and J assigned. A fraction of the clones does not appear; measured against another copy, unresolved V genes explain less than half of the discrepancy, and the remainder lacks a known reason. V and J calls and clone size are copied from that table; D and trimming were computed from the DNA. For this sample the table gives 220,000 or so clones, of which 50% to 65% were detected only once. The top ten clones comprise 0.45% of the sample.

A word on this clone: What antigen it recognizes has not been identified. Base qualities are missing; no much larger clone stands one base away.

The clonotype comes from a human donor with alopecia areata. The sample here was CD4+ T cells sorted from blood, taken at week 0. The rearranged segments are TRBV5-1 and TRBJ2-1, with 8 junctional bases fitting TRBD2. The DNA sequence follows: TGCGCCAGCAGCTTGTTAGCGGGGTCCTACAATGAGCAGTTCTTC. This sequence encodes CASSLLAGSYNEQFF. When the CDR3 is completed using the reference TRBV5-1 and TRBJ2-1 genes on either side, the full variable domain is KAGVTQTPRYLIKTRGQQVTLSCSPISGHRSVSWYQQTPGQGLQFLFEYFSETQRNKGNFPGRFSGRQFSNSRSEMNVSTLELGDSALYLCASSLLAGSYNEQFFGPGTRLTVL.